This paragraph reports one T cell receptor (beta chain). V lost 6 bases and J lost 11; bases outside the gene matches: 12. The CDR3 length is 14 residues. The germline gives CDR1 MNHEY, CDR2 SVGAGI. This specimen belongs to a study of blood T cell repertoires in COVID-19. The repertoire was sequenced with immunoSEQ multiplex PCR; TCRdb's copy has only in-frame clones and lacks some. The repertoire holds 250,000 to 400,000 clones, about 91% seen once, with about 1.5% in the top ten. Sequencing input: peripheral blood. The TCR comes from a woman under 40 with COVID-19, enrolled during active disease. The rearrangement links TRBV6-5 to TRBJ1-4; 7 bases match TRBD1. The CDR3 region has the DNA TGTGCCAGCAGCCTCAGGGGACAGTCGGACAAACTGTTTTTT. It codes for CASSLRGQSDKLFF.